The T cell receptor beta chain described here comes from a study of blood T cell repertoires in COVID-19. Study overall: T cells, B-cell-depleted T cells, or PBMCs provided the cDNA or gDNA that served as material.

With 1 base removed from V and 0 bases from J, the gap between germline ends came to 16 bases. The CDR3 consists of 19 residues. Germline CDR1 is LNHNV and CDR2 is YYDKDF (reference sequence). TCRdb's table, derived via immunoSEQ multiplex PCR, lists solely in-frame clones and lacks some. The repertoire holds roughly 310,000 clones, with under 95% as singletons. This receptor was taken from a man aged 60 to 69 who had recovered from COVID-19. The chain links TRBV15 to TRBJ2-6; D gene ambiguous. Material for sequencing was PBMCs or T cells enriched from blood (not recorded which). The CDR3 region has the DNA TGTGCCACCAGCAGAGTCCAAGGCCAGACTTTCTCTGGGGCCAACGTCCTGACTTTC. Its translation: CATSRVQGQTFSGANVLTF.